This TCR beta chain was found in a study of T cells in Graves' hyperthyroidism and ophthalmopathy. In this sample, this clonotype turned up a few times. Its antigen remains unidentified. Criteria for exclusion of patients were uncontrolled infection, other autoimmune disease, pregnancy or lactation. Overall study findings and caveats: The blood repertoire included most of the expanded thyroid clonotypes above 0.001.

The germline CDR1 and CDR2 sequences are MGHRA and YSYEKL. The CDR3 totals 16 residues. The ends were cut back, 0 bases at V and 2 bases at J, with 10 bases in the middle. Amplification targeted TCR beta CDR3 regions from RNA transcripts. The TCR CDR3 first-round RT-PCR relied on the HTBI primer set. TCRdb analysed the multiplex PCR reads with MiXCR anew, one entry per CDR3 protein. The sample carries a few hundred thousand distinct CDR3 sequences, 21% recorded once. Input material: blood. The chain is built from TRBV4-1 and TRBJ2-2; weak D call: TRBD2 (5 bases). This clonotype was sampled from a woman aged 45 to 65 with Graves' hyperthyroidism. The CDR3 DNA is TGCGCCAGCAGCCAAGAAGGCAGGACTAACACCGGGGAGCTGTTTTTT. Residues: CASSQEGRTNTGELFF.